A selection of T cell receptor beta chains follows, all from one sample in a study of Graves' ophthalmopathy and Graves' hyperthyroidism. A single record per CDR3 protein comes from TCRdb applying MiXCR to the multiplex PCR reads. The profile shows hundreds of thousands of distinct CDR3 sequences, under 25% of them singletons. Sequencing was carried out using peripheral blood. Receptors were obtained from a woman between 18 and 30 years old with stable Graves' hyperthyroidism. The CDR3 runs from the conserved cysteine through the conserved F or W. The order of the fields is CDR3 length, clone size, D gene, V gene, J gene, CDR3 protein, CDR3 DNA. A D gene is named only where the DNA matches it firmly. Size is stated for part of the rows, as once, few or many counts, or as a class when the clone is expanded.

>14|-|TRBD1|TRBV27|TRBJ1-2
CASSTNRGRHGYTF
TGTGCCAGCAGCACCAACAGGGGGCGTCATGGCTACACCTTC
>13|many|-|TRBV12-3/TRBV12-4|TRBJ1-2
CASSPDSNYGYTF
TGTGCCAGCAGCCCGGACAGTAACTATGGCTACACCTTC
>15|few|-|TRBV25-1|TRBJ2-2
CASSPQPGGTGELFF
TGTGCCAGCAGTCCCCAACCCGGGGGCACCGGGGAGCTGTTTTTT
>15|-|-|TRBV7-9|TRBJ2-5
CASSLSGGVQETQYF
TGTGCCAGCAGCCTCTCGGGGGGCGTGCAAGAGACCCAGTACTTC
>13|-|TRBD1|TRBV27|TRBJ1-2
CASRSTGVYGYTF
TGTGCCAGCAGGTCGACAGGGGTATATGGCTACACCTTC
>17|many|-|TRBV7-9|TRBJ1-6
CASSLADRGLRNSPLHF
TGTGCCAGCAGCTTAGCTGATAGGGGCTTACGGAATTCACCCCTCCACTTT
>14|-|-|TRBV7-8|TRBJ2-7
CASSLLTAGDEQYF
TGTGCCAGCAGCTTGCTCACAGCTGGTGACGAGCAGTACTTC
>12|many|-|TRBV12-3/TRBV12-4|TRBJ1-1
CASSLGWTEAFF
TGTGCCAGCAGTTTAGGATGGACTGAAGCTTTCTTT
>15|-|TRBD1|TRBV9|TRBJ2-5
CASSRTGASEKTQYF
TGTGCCAGCAGCCGGACAGGGGCGAGCGAAAAGACCCAGTACTTC
>11|many|-|TRBV6-1|TRBJ1-2
CASSEGVGYTF
TGTGCCAGCAGCGAAGGGGTAGGCTACACCTTC
>11|few|TRBD1|TRBV6-5|TRBJ1-1
CATGGLTEAFF
TGTGCCACAGGGGGGTTAACTGAAGCTTTCTTT
>13|many|-|TRBV27|TRBJ1-5
CASSFQGTQPQHF
TGTGCCAGCAGTTTCCAGGGTACTCAGCCCCAGCATTTT
>14|few|TRBD2|TRBV7-9|TRBJ2-5
CASSARDYKETQYF
TGTGCCAGCAGCGCCCGGGACTACAAAGAGACCCAGTACTTC
>13|many|-|TRBV6-1|TRBJ2-5
CASALGASETQYF
TGTGCCAGCGCGCTGGGGGCGTCGGAGACCCAGTACTTC
>15|many|TRBD1|TRBV12-3/TRBV12-4|TRBJ1-2
CASSGNRGPNYGYTF
TGTGCCAGCAGTGGAAACAGGGGCCCTAACTATGGCTACACCTTC
>13|many|-|TRBV18|TRBJ1-1
CASSPMGDTEAFF
TGTGCCAGCTCACCAATGGGGGACACTGAAGCTTTCTTT
>15|many|-|TRBV12-3/TRBV12-4|TRBJ1-6
CASSLTGGSNSPLHF
TGTGCCAGCAGCCTGACAGGCGGATCTAATTCACCCCTCCACTTT
>15|many|TRBD2|TRBV5-1|TRBJ2-7
CASSLGTSGDYEQYF
TGCGCCAGCAGCTTGGGGACTAGCGGCGACTACGAGCAGTACTTC
>15|many|-|TRBV7-8|TRBJ2-7
CASSPGTADTGTEYF
TGTGCCAGCAGCCCAGGGACCGCCGACACCGGTACTGAGTACTTC
>14|many|-|TRBV14|TRBJ1-6
CASSPRLSGSPLHF
TGTGCCAGCAGCCCACGGCTCTCTGGTTCACCCCTCCACTTT
>18|many|TRBD1|TRBV25-1|TRBJ2-7
CAGSDRRRGGQGTWEQYF
TGTGCCGGCAGTGATAGGAGGAGAGGGGGACAGGGGACTTGGGAGCAGTACTTC
>18|-|TRBD2|TRBV27|TRBJ2-2
CASSFPGLAGKNTGELCF
TGTGCTAGCAGTTTCCCAGGACTAGCGGGGAAGAACACCGGGGAGCTGTGTTTT
>12|many|TRBD1|TRBV20-1|TRBJ2-5
CSARQGGETQYF
TGCAGTGCAAGACAGGGTGGCGAGACCCAGTACTTC
>13|many|-|TRBV10-3|TRBJ2-7
CAISSTPNYEQYF
TGTGCCATCAGTTCGACACCGAACTACGAGCAGTACTTC
>16|-|-|TRBV20-1|TRBJ1-5
CSARQSGGGSGLPQHF
TGCAGTGCTAGACAAAGTGGAGGGGGTTCTGGTCTGCCCCAGCATTTT
>14|-|TRBD2|TRBV28|TRBJ2-5
CASSERGGQETQYF
TGTGCCAGCAGTGAGCGGGGAGGACAAGAGACCCAGTACTTC
>11|many|-|TRBV7-8|TRBJ2-7
CASGAPERQYF
TGTGCCAGCGGAGCGCCGGAGAGGCAGTACTTC
>16|-|TRBD2|TRBV11-2|TRBJ2-5
CASSLQTSGGEETQYF
TGTGCCAGCAGCCTCCAGACTAGCGGGGGGGAAGAGACCCAGTACTTC
>15|many|-|TRBV15|TRBJ1-5
CATSRDGDSNQPQHF
TGTGCCACCAGCAGAGATGGAGATAGCAATCAGCCCCAGCATTTT